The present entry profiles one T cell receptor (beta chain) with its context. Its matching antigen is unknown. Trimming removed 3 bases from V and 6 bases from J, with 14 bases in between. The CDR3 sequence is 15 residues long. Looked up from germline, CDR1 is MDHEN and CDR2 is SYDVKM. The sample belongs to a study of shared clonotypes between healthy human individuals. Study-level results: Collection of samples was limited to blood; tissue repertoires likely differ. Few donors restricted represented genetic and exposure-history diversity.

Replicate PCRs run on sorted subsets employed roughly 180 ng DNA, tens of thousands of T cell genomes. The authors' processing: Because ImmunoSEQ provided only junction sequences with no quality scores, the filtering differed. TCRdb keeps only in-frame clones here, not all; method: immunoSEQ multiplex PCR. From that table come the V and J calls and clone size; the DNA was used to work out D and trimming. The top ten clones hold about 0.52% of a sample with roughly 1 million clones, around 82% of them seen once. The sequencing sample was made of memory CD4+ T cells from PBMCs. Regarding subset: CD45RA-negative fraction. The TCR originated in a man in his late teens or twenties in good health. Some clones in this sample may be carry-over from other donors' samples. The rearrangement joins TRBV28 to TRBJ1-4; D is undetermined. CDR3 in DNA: TGTGCCAGCAGTTTGCCCAGCGTTCCTCATGAAAAACTGTTTTTT. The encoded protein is CASSLPSVPHEKLFF.